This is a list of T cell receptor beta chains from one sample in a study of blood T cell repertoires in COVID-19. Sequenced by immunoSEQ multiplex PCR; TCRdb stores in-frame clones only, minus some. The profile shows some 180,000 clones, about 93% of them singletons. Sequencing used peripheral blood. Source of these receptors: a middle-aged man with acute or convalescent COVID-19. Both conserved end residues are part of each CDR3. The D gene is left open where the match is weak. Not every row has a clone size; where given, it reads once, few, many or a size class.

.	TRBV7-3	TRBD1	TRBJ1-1	TGTGCCAGCAGCTCCGGACAGGGGACTAGAGCTGAAGCTTTCTTT	CASSSGQGTRAEAFF
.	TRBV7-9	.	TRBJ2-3	TGTGCCAGCAGCCCCTCCCTAGCGTCAGATACGCAGTATTTT	CASSPSLASDTQYF
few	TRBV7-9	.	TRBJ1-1	TGTGCCAGCAGCTTAGGAAGTAGTAGATGGGCCACTGAAGCTTTCTTT	CASSLGSSRWATEAFF
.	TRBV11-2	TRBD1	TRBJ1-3	TGTGCCAGCAGCCGACAGGGGCGGAGAAACACCATATATTTT	CASSRQGRRNTIYF
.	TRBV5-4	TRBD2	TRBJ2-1	TGTGCCAGCAGCTTGGGCGGGGGGCACTACAATGAGCAGTTCTTC	CASSLGGGHYNEQFF
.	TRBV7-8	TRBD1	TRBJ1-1	TGTGCCAGCAGCTTCGGGACAGGGGACACTGAAGCTTTCTTT	CASSFGTGDTEAFF
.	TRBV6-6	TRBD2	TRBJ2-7	TGTGCCAGCAGCCAGATAGCGGGAGCCTCCTCCCACGAGCAGTACTTC	CASSQIAGASSHEQYF
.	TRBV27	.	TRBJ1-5	TGTGCCAGCAGTCGAGGCAGGGGAGATCAGCCCCAGCATTTT	CASSRGRGDQPQHF
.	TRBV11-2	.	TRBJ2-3	TGTGCCAGCAGCGCATCCGTAGCGGAGAGCACAGATACGCAGTATTTT	CASSASVAESTDTQYF
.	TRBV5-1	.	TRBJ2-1	TGCGCCAGCAGCCACCCGACTGGAACCAATGAGCAGTTCTTC	CASSHPTGTNEQFF
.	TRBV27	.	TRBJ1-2	TGTGCCAGCTACACAGGCTCCTCAAATGGCTACACCTTC	CASYTGSSNGYTF
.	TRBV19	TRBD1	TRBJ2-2	TGTGCCAGTAGTGTTTCACCGGGACAGGGAGTTCTCGGGGAGCTGTTTTTT	CASSVSPGQGVLGELFF
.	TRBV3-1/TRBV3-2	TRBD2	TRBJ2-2	TGTGCCAGCAGCGCTAGCGGGGGCTCCGGCACCGGGGAGCTGTTTTTT	CASSASGGSGTGELFF
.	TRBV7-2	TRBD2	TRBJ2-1	TGTGCCAGCAGCTTAGGAGGGACTAGCGGTTCCAATGAGCAGTTCTTC	CASSLGGTSGSNEQFF
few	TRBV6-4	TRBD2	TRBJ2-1	TGTGCCAGCAGTCGAGACCTAGCGGGGACCTACAATGAGCAGTTCTTC	CASSRDLAGTYNEQFF
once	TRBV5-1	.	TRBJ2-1	TGCGCCAGCAGCTTCTCCCCCTCGGGATACAATGAGCAGTTCTTC	CASSFSPSGYNEQFF
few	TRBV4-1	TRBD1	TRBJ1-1	TGCGCCAGCAAAAAACCAGGGGGATCGGAAGCTTTCTTT	CASKKPGGSEAFF
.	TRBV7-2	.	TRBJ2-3	TGTGCCAGCAGCTTAGGTCTGACAGTTGGCACAGATACGCAGTATTTT	CASSLGLTVGTDTQYF
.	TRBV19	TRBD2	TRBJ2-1	TGTGCCAGTAGTCGGATAACGGGGGGGCACAATGAGCAGTTCTTC	CASSRITGGHNEQFF
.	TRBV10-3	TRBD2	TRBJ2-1	TGTGCCATCAGTGATAGCGCGGGCGGGAGAAAATCGTACAATGAGCAGTTCTTC	CAISDSAGGRKSYNEQFF
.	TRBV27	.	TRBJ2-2	TGTGCCAGCAGTTTCAGAGGAGGGTCGACCCGGAAGCTGTTTTTT	CASSFRGGSTRKLFF
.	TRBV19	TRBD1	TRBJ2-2	TGTGCCAGTCTGGCACAGGGGGTCTCCGGGGAGCTGTTTTTT	CASLAQGVSGELFF
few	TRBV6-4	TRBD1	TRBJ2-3	TGTGCCAGCAGTGTACAGGGGGGAACAGATACGCAGTATTTT	CASSVQGGTDTQYF
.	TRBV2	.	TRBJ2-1	TGTGCCAGCAGTTTCTCAGGCAATGAGCAGTTCTTC	CASSFSGNEQFF
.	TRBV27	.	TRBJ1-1	TGTGCCAGCAGAATACAGGGTGCGGTCACTGAAGCTTTCTTT	CASRIQGAVTEAFF
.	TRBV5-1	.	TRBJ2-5	TGCGCCAGCAGCTCCCGGGAGACCCAGTACTTC	CASSSRETQYF
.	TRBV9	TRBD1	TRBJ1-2	TGTGCCAGCAGCGTAGGCACAGGGGGCTATGGCTACACCTTC	CASSVGTGGYGYTF
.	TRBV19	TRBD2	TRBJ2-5	TGTGCCAGTAGTAACCTAGCGGGGGCCGTGGAAGAGACCCAGTACTTC	CASSNLAGAVEETQYF
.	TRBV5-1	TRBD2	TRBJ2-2	TGCGCCTCCACCGGCGGGGGTCTCACCGGGGAGCTGTTTTTT	CASTGGGLTGELFF
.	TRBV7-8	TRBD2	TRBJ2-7	TGTGCCACGGGACTAGTCGGTGGCTCCTACGAGCAGTACTTC	CATGLVGGSYEQYF
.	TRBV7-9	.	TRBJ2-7	TGTGCCAGCAGCTTAACGGGGAACGTTGACGAGCAGTACTTC	CASSLTGNVDEQYF
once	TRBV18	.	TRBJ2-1	TGTGCCAGCTCACCGCGGGAAGGGGTTGAGCAGTTCTTC	CASSPREGVEQFF
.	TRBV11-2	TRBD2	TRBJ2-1	TGTGCCAGCAGCGGCTTACTAGCGGTAGCAAACAATGAGCAGTTCTTC	CASSGLLAVANNEQFF
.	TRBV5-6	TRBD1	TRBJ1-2	TGTGCCAGCAGGCGACAGGGACAAGGCTATGGCTACACCTTC	CASRRQGQGYGYTF
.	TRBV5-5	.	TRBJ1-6	TGTGCCAGCAGCTTGTTCGGGTCTTCACCCCTCCACTTT	CASSLFGSSPLHF
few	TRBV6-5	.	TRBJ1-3	TGTGCCAGCAGTCCAGGGGTCTCCGGAAACACCATATATTTT	CASSPGVSGNTIYF
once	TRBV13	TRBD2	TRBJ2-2	TGTGCCAGCAGCTTAATCCCGGGAGGCGCAACCCCCGGGGAGCTGTTTTTT	CASSLIPGGATPGELFF
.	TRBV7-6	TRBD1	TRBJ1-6	TGTGCCAGCAGCTTATCGACAGGGAGTGGTTCACCCCTCCACTTT	CASSLSTGSGSPLHF
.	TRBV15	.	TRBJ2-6	TGTGCCACCAGCAGAGGAAAAGGGAGCGGGGCCAACGTCCTGACTTTC	CATSRGKGSGANVLTF
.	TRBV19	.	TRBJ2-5	TGTGCCAGTAGTATAGATTGGGGCAGGCAAGAGACCCAGTACTTC	CASSIDWGRQETQYF
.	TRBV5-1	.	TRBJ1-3	TGCGCCAGCAGAACGGGTTTGAGGGCTTCTGGAAACACCATATATTTT	CASRTGLRASGNTIYF
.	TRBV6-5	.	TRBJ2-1	TGTGCCAGCGGGGGGGCCGTCAATGAGCAGTTCTTC	CASGGAVNEQFF
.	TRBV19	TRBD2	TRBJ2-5	TGTGCCAGTAGTTCAACTAGCGCCGGGGGAGAGACCCAGTACTTC	CASSSTSAGGETQYF
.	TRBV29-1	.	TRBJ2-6	TGCAGCGTTGAAGCCAGGGGAATTACTGGGGCCAACGTCCTGACTTTC	CSVEARGITGANVLTF
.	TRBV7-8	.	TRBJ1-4	TGTGCCAGCAGCTTAGACGACAGATCGGGTGAAAAACTGTTTTTT	CASSLDDRSGEKLFF
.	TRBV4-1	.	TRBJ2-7	TGCGCCAGCAGCCAAGGACAGGACTACGAGCAGTACTTC	CASSQGQDYEQYF
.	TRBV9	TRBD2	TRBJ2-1	TGTGCCAGCAGCGTAGCTACGAGGCGGGAGGGCCAGTTCTTC	CASSVATRREGQFF
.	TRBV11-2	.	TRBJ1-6	TGTGCCAGCAGCCTACAGGGTTTTTCTTCACCCCTCCACTTT	CASSLQGFSSPLHF